This entry is about one T cell receptor (beta chain). cDNA came from approximately 0.5 to 1 ug RNA primed by random hexamers. Multiplex immunoSEQ PCR targeted 54 Vbeta and 13 Jbeta TCR beta segments. MiXCR was run by TCRdb on the immunoSEQ multiplex PCR reads, yielding one entry per CDR3 protein. The data show around 150,000 distinct CDR3 sequences, 94% seen once. These data are taken from a study of CD8 T cells in Susac syndrome. TEMRA cells underwent FACS enrichment and CD8+ and CD4+ T cells underwent negative isolation. The CDR3 runs to 13 residues. Trimming removed 2 bases at V and 5 bases at J, with 9 bases between.

This sequence joins TRBV12-3 or TRBV12-4 and TRBJ2-5; D unclear. The sequenced sample consisted of CD8+ T cells from PBMCs. The TCR comes from a human donor in good health. The CDR3 sequence is CASSLRVGETQYF. The CDR3 DNA sequence: TGTGCCAGCAGTTTACGAGTGGGCGAGACCCAGTACTTC.